These T cell receptor beta chains were read from a single sample in a study of neurological immune-mediated disorders. In TCRdb, the 5' RACE reads were re-called with MiXCR into one record per CDR3 protein. This sample carries 70,000 or so distinct CDR3 sequences, about 3% of them seen once, and the ten largest clones take about 5.5%. What was sequenced was PBMCs. The receptors shown here come from a woman aged 45-65 years with multiple sclerosis. Both conserved end residues are part of each CDR3. D genes are given only for firm matches. Where a row states a size, it is once, few, many or the class of an expanded clone; other rows omit it.

v_gene	j_gene	d_gene	abundance	CDR3aa	CDR3nt
TRBV4-1	TRBJ2-2	-	many	CASSRLGRENTGELFF	TGCGCCAGCAGCCGCCTTGGACGGGAGAACACCGGGGAGCTGTTTTTT
TRBV5-1	TRBJ2-7	TRBD2	many	CASSPGGRSYEQYF	TGCGCCAGCAGCCCCGGCGGGAGGTCCTACGAGCAGTACTTC
TRBV6-6	TRBJ1-1	TRBD1	many	CASSYSGGGGTEAFF	TGTGCCAGCAGTTACTCTGGAGGGGGCGGCACTGAAGCTTTCTTT
TRBV6-5	TRBJ1-4	-	many	CASRKRTPATNEKLFF	TGTGCCAGCAGGAAAAGGACACCCGCAACTAATGAAAAACTGTTTTTT
TRBV6-5	TRBJ1-1	-	-	CASSYSHSRRMAEAFF	TGTGCCAGCAGTTACTCGCACAGTCGGAGGATGGCTGAAGCTTTCTTT
TRBV6-2/TRBV6-3	TRBJ2-2	-	many	CASSYLRTASGELFF	TGTGCCAGCAGTTACTTACGGACGGCGTCCGGGGAGCTGTTTTTT
TRBV5-1	TRBJ2-7	-	many	CASSLKTPYEQYF	TGCGCCAGCAGCTTGAAAACGCCCTACGAGCAGTACTTC
TRBV20-1	TRBJ2-2	-	many	CSAEGLDGNTGELFF	TGCAGTGCTGAGGGGCTGGATGGGAACACCGGGGAGCTGTTTTTT
TRBV12-3/TRBV12-4	TRBJ1-3	-	many	CASSTGPGNTIYF	TGTGCCAGCAGCACGGGACCTGGAAACACCATATATTTT
TRBV28	TRBJ2-1	-	many	CASLRGSVYNEQFF	TGTGCCAGCCTCCGGGGTAGCGTTTACAATGAGCAGTTCTTC
TRBV13	TRBJ2-7	-	many	CASSLTSRTSSYEQYF	TGTGCCAGCAGCCTGACCTCCCGGACCAGCTCCTACGAGCAGTACTTC
TRBV7-2	TRBJ2-1	TRBD2	many	CASSLGPSGGNNEQFF	TGTGCCAGCAGCTTAGGCCCGAGCGGGGGGAACAATGAGCAGTTCTTC
TRBV7-2	TRBJ1-1	TRBD1	few	CASSASGQGNVFF	TGTGCCAGCAGCGCCTCGGGACAGGGAAATGTTTTCTTT
TRBV18	TRBJ1-1	TRBD1	many	CASSPRQGAGTEAFF	TGTGCCAGCTCACCACGTCAGGGGGCTGGGACTGAAGCTTTCTTT
TRBV20-1	TRBJ2-3	-	many	CSPGGTDTQYF	TGCAGCCCAGGCGGCACAGATACGCAGTATTTT
TRBV6-5	TRBJ1-4	-	many	CASSTARGATNEKLFF	TGTGCCAGCAGTACCGCCAGGGGTGCAACTAATGAAAAACTGTTTTTT
TRBV20-1	TRBJ2-7	-	many	CSARVPGPYEQYF	TGCAGTGCTAGAGTCCCGGGTCCCTACGAGCAGTACTTC
TRBV20-1	TRBJ2-1	-	many	CSARKGYSGLGYNEQFF	TGCAGTGCTCGGAAGGGTTATAGCGGTTTGGGCTACAATGAGCAGTTCTTC
TRBV18	TRBJ2-6	TRBD1	-	CASSSRDSATGANVLTF	TGTGCCAGCTCATCCCGGGACAGCGCTACTGGGGCCAACGTCCTGACTTTC
TRBV6-1	TRBJ1-2	-	many	CASSETGLYGYTF	TGTGCCAGCAGTGAAACAGGCTTGTATGGCTACACCTTC
TRBV5-6	TRBJ1-2	TRBD1	many	CASSSGQGALGYTF	TGTGCCAGCAGCTCGGGACAGGGGGCGCTGGGCTACACCTTC
TRBV28	TRBJ1-5	-	many	CASQGWGLNQPQHF	TGTGCCAGCCAAGGGTGGGGGCTCAATCAGCCCCAGCATTTT
TRBV5-1	TRBJ1-5	-	many	CASSLAGAGQPQHF	TGCGCCAGCAGCCTGGCTGGGGCAGGCCAGCCCCAGCATTTT
TRBV9	TRBJ1-6	-	many	CASSVGSSYNSPLHF	TGTGCCAGCAGCGTAGGAAGCTCCTATAATTCACCCCTCCACTTT
TRBV6-6	TRBJ2-7	-	many	CASSPGSPGEQYF	TGTGCCAGCAGCCCAGGGTCTCCCGGCGAGCAGTACTTC
TRBV6-1	TRBJ2-7	-	many	CASIEDSLYEQYF	TGTGCCAGCATCGAGGACAGCCTCTACGAGCAGTACTTC
TRBV6-2/TRBV6-3	TRBJ1-1	-	many	CASSYLHNTEAFF	TGTGCCAGCAGTTACCTCCATAACACTGAAGCTTTCTTT
TRBV29-1	TRBJ2-2	-	many	CSVDRGTGELFF	TGCAGCGTTGATCGGGGGACCGGGGAGCTGTTTTTT
TRBV20-1	TRBJ1-6	-	many	CSARDSQGYSPLHF	TGCAGTGCTAGAGACAGTCAGGGGTATTCACCCCTCCACTTT
TRBV3-1	TRBJ1-4	TRBD1	many	CASSLKTQGGLNEKLFF	TGTGCCAGCAGCCTTAAGACCCAGGGGGGCCTCAATGAAAAACTGTTTTTT
TRBV5-1	TRBJ2-5	-	many	CASSLAGFEETQYF	TGCGCCAGCAGCTTGGCCGGATTCGAAGAGACCCAGTACTTC